This TCR beta chain is drawn from a study of early T cells in non-severe SARS-CoV-2 infection (dated by TCRdb to the early 2020s). About the study as a whole: Bulk RNA from unsorted whole blood was used for TCR sequencing, so alpha and beta chains could not be paired. Study-wide findings and limitations: VDJdb matching was skewed toward anti-spike CD8 responses and likely underestimated virus-specific expansions by missing private and CD4 specificities.

The study was a case-control design nested within a healthcare worker cohort in London, UK, with weekly nasopharyngeal swab PCR tests and blood sampling. Healthcare workers were recruited between 23 and 31 March 2020, during the week of the UK lockdown, and were followed weekly for up to roughly 16 weeks. From the cysteine up to the phenylalanine, the CDR3 has a length of 16 residues. The read is trimmed to its CDR3 DNA, 48 bases read in frame from base 1. The germline V gene gives CDR1 as SGHTA and CDR2 as FQGNSA. V and J are trimmed by 5 bases and 8 bases, and the gene matches miss 12 bases of the junction. Of note for this clonotype: What this receptor recognizes is not known. No per-base quality is available; no much larger clone lies one base away.

Library preparation used 5' RACE. Sequencing was carried out with a NextSeq 500. In the TCR library protocol, unique molecular identifiers were attached to individual cDNA molecules to correct for PCR bias and sequencing error. Sequencing covered both TCR alpha and beta chains, and within each sample the abundances of alpha and beta sequences were tightly co-correlated. On the authors' methods: Decombinator V4 was used to perform V gene, J gene and CDR3 annotation of TCR sequences. TCRs were defined as expanded if a significant change between any two time points was detected under a Poisson model with p below 0.0001. TCR abundances were normalised to the total number of TCRs sequenced per sample and were expressed as counts per million. MAIT TCRs were defined by TRAV1-2 paired with TRAJ12, TRAJ20 or TRAJ33, and iNKT TCRs by TRAV10 paired with TRAJ18. VDJdb, accessed 1 November 2021, was searched for CMV, EBV and SARS-CoV-2 annotated TCRs, excluding TCRs annotated for multiple antigens. TCRdb applied fastp at Q25 and MiXCR to the public reads, then kept only in-frame beta chains. Identical CDR3 proteins give one entry, which carries the most common genes and DNA. These V and J calls are TCRdb output, not the study's own analysis. Within this sample are some 57,000 distinct CDR3 sequences, with roughly 13% of them counted one time only. The ten largest clonotypes hold about 9.7% of the sample.

Sample: whole blood. The chain is made from TRBV7-2 and TRBJ1-2, with 12 central nucleotides matching TRBD1. This sequence originates from an adult who was a healthcare worker with PCR-confirmed SARS-CoV-2 infection or an uninfected control (not recorded which). The nucleotide sequence is TGTGCCAGCAGCCGGGACAGGGGGCTCTCCTCCCTAGGCTACACCTTC. Translation gives CASSRDRGLSSLGYTF.